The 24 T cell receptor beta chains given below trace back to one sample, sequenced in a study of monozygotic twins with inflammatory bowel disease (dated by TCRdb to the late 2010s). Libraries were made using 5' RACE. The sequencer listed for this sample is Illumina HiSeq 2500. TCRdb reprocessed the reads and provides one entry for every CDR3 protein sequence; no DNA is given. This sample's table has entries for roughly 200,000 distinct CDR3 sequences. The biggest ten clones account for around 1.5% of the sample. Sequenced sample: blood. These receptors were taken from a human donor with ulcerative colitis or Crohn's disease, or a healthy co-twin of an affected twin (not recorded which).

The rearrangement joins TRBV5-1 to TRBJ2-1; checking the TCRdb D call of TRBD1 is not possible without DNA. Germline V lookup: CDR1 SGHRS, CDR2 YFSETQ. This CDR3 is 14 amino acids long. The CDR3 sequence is CASRVEGSYNEQFF. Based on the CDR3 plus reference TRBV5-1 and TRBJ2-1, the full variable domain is KAGVTQTPRYLIKTRGQQVTLSCSPISGHRSVSWYQQTPGQGLQFLFEYFSETQRNKGNFPGRFSGRQFSNSRSEMNVSTLELGDSALYLCASRVEGSYNEQFFGPGTRLTVL.

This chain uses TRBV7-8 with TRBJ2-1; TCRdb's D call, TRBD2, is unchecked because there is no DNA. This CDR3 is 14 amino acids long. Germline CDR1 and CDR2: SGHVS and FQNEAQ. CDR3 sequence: CASSPGPRYNEQFF.

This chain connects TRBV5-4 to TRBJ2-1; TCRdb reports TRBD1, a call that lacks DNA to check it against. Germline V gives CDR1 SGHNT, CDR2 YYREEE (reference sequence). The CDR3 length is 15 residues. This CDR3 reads CASSLGGPTYNEQFF.

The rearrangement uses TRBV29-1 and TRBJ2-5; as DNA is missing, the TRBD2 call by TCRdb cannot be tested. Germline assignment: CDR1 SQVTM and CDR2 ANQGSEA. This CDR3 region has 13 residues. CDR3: CSVPGLGQETQYF.

The CDR3 region is CASSLASRREQYF. The chain combines TRBV6-5 with TRBJ2-7; the TCRdb D gene call, TRBD2, has no DNA to confirm it. This CDR3 is built from 13 residues. Germline loops: CDR1 MNHEY, CDR2 SVGAGI.

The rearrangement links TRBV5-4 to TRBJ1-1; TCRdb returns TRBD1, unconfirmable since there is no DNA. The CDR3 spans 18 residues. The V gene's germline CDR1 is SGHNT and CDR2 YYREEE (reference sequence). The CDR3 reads CASSPESVGTGVNTEAFF. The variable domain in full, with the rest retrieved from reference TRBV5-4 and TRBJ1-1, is ETGVTQSPTHLIKTRGQQVTLRCSSQSGHNTVSWYQQALGQGPQFIFQYYREEENGRGNFPPRFSGLQFPNYSSELNVNALELDDSALYLCASSPESVGTGVNTEAFFGQGTRLTVV.

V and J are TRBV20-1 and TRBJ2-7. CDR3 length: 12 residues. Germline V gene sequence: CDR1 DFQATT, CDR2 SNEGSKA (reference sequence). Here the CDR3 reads CSANRNSYEQYF.

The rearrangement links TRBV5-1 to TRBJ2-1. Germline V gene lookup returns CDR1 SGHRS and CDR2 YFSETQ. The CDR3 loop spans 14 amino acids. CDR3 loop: CASSLDGIYNEQFF. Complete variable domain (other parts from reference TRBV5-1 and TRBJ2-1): KAGVTQTPRYLIKTRGQQVTLSCSPISGHRSVSWYQQTPGQGLQFLFEYFSETQRNKGNFPGRFSGRQFSNSRSEMNVSTLELGDSALYLCASSLDGIYNEQFFGPGTRLTVL.

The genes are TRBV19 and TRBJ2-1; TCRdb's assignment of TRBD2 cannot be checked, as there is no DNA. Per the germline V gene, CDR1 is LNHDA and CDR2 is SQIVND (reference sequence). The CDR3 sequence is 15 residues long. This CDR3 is CASSLAGGPHNEQFF.

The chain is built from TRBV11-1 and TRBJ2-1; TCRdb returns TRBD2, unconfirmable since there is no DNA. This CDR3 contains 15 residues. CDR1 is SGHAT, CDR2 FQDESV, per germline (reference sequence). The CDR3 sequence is CASSSDLSSYNEQFF.

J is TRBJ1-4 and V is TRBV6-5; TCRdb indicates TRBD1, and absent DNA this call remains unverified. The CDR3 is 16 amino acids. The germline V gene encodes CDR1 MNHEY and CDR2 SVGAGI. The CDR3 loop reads CASSSGQLRTNEKLFF.

The CDR3 protein is CASSLDSRNSPLHF. The chain recombines TRBV5-5 with TRBJ1-6; the TRBD1 assignment by TCRdb is unverifiable without DNA. CDR1 and CDR2 (germline): SGHKS, YYEKEE (reference sequence). The length of the CDR3 is 14 residues.

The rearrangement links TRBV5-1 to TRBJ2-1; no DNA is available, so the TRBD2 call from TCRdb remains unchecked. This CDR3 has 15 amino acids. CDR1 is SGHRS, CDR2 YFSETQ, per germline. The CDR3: CASSLSLAGTNEQFF.

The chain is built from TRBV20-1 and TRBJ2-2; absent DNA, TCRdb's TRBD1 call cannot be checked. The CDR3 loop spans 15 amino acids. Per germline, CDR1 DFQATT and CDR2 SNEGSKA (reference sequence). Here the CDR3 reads CSARGRGGPAGELFF.

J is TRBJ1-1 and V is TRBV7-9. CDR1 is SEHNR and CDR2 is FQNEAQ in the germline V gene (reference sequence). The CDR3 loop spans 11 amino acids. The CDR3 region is CASSLDSGAFF.

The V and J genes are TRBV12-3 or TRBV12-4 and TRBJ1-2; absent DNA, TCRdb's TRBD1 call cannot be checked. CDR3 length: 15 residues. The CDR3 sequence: CASSLGQGRNYGYTF.

CDR3 region: CASRRGDSEQYF. The chain employs TRBV6-5 and TRBJ2-7; the D call of TRBD1 rests on TCRdb alone, since no DNA is present to check it. Germline loops: CDR1 MNHEY, CDR2 SVGAGI. The CDR3 loop spans 12 amino acids.

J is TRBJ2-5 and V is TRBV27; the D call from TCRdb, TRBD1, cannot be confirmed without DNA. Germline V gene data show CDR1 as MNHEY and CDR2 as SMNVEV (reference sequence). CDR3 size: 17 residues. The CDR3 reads CASSSGPGQENQETQYF.

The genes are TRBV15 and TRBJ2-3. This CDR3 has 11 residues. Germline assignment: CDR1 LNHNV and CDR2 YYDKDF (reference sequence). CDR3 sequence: CATRALDTQYF.

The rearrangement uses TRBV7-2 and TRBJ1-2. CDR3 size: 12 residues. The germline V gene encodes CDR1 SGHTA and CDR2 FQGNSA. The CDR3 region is CASSLDRFGYTF.

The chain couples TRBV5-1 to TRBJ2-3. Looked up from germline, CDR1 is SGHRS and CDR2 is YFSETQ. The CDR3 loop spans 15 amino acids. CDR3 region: CASSLGLTNTDTQYF.

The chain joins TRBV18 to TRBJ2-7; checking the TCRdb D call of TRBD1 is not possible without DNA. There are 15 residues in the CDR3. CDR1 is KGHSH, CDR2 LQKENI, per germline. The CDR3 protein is CASSPEQGRSYEQYF.

CDR3 amino acids: CSVGGSRRETQYF. The chain has TRBV29-1 and TRBJ2-5. This CDR3 is built from 13 residues. Germline CDR1 SQVTM, CDR2 ANQGSEA.

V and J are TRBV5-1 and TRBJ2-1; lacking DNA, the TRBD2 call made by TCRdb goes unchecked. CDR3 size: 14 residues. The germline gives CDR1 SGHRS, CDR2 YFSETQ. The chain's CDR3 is CASSWPLAGDEQFF.